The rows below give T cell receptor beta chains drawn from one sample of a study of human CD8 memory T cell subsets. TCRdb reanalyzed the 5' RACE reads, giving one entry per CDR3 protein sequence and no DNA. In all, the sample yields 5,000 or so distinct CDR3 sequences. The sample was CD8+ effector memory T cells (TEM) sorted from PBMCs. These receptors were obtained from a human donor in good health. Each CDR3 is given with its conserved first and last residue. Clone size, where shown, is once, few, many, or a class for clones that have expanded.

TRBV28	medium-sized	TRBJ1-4	CASSSIEKVLFF
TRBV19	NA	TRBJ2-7	CASSIRDTYAYEQYF
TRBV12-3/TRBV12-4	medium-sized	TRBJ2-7	CASSLSLAGSYEQYF
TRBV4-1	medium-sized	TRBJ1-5	CASSQDIGGAQPQHF
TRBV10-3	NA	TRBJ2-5	CAISERGLETQYF
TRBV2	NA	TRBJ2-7	CASSDRGGAEYEQYF
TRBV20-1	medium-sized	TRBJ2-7	CSAWDRERGEQYF
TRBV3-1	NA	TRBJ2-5	CASSSTLGTQSPKTQYF
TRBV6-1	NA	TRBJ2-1	CASSETSGGPNEQFF
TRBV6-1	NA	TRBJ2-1	CASSELGLGYNEQFF
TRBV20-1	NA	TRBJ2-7	CSAIIGGYEQYF
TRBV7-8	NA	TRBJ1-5	CASSPPPRVAIRQHF
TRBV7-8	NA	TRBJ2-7	CASSPEGTTSYEQYF
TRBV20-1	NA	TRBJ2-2	CSARDTGLGAGELFF
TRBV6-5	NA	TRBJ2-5	CASSYGTGRETQYF
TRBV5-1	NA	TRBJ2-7	CASSLDGGAYEQYF
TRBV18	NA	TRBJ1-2	CASSLQGGDLLYGYTF
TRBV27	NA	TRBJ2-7	CASSLRGGIHEQYF
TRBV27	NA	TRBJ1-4	CASSIIPGTGIEKLFF
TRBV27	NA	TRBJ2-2	CASMLRQPMNTGELFF
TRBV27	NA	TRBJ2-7	CASSPMGGAPYEQYF
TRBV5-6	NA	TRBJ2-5	CASSLVGQGRETQYF
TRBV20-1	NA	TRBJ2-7	CSASPGTGTYEQYF
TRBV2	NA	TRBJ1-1	CASRQGRTEAFF
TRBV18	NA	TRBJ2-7	CASSPTPSGLPYEQYF
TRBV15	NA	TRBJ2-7	CATSRHPGNAYEQYF